This is a list of T cell receptor beta chains from one sample in a study of cytomegalovirus exposure and HLA in healthy donors. This table comes from immunoSEQ multiplex PCR, and its TCRdb copy is limited to in-frame clones, with some not included. The table has approximately 94,000 clones, around three quarters seen once; the top ten hold approximately 5.3%. Sequenced material: PBMCs. The receptors originated from a man between 25 and 39 years old in good health and CMV-seropositive. The CDR3 runs from the conserved cysteine through the conserved F or W. The D gene is left open where the match is weak. The size entry is marked missing in some rows and otherwise reads once, few, many or a size class.

>TRBJ1-5|.|.|12|TRBV27
CASGRVNQPQHF
TGTGCCAGCGGCCGGGTCAATCAGCCCCAGCATTTT
>TRBJ2-4|.|TRBD1|13|TRBV30
CAWDRGGLNIQYF
TGTGCCTGGGACAGGGGGGGGTTAAACATTCAGTACTTC
>TRBJ1-2|.|.|15|TRBV27
CASSDRRTPFYGYTF
TGTGCCAGCAGTGATCGGAGAACACCCTTCTATGGCTACACCTTC
>TRBJ1-4|once|.|11|TRBV7-9
CASSSSEKLFF
TGTGCCAGCAGCTCCTCGGAAAAACTGTTTTTT
>TRBJ2-1|once|TRBD2|16|TRBV27
CASRLKAGVSYNEQFF
TGTGCCAGCCGCCTCAAGGCGGGAGTGAGTTACAATGAGCAGTTCTTC
>TRBJ2-1|.|TRBD2|15|TRBV4-1
CASSLQPSGIDEQFF
TGCGCCAGCAGCCTCCAGCCTAGCGGGATAGATGAGCAGTTCTTC
>TRBJ1-6|.|.|13|TRBV7-3
CASSLQRDSPLHF
TGTGCCAGCAGCTTACAGAGGGATTCACCCCTCCACTTT
>TRBJ2-7|.|.|11|TRBV29-1
CSVRTLLEQYF
TGCAGCGTCCGGACTCTGCTCGAGCAGTACTTC
>TRBJ1-6|.|.|15|TRBV6-1
CASSEVAGGNSPLHF
TGTGCCAGCAGTGAAGTAGCGGGGGGGAATTCACCCCTCCACTTT
>TRBJ1-5|.|.|15|TRBV6-1
CASSEDNYSNQPQHF
TGTGCCAGCAGTGAAGACAATTATAGCAATCAGCCCCAGCATTTT
>TRBJ2-3|.|.|14|TRBV9
CASSVEGLPDTQYF
TGTGCCAGCAGCGTAGAGGGGCTCCCAGATACGCAGTATTTT
>TRBJ1-5|.|.|18|TRBV7-2
CASSQSTGFRGSNQPQHF
TGTGCCAGCAGCCAGTCAACAGGGTTTCGAGGGAGCAATCAGCCCCAGCATTTT
>TRBJ2-3|medium-sized|TRBD2|13|TRBV10-2
CASREGLADTQYF
TGCGCCAGCAGGGAGGGACTAGCAGATACGCAGTATTTT
>TRBJ2-1|.|.|15|TRBV7-9
CASSPTGSLYNEQFF
TGTGCCAGCAGCCCGACAGGCTCACTTTACAATGAGCAGTTCTTC
>TRBJ2-7|.|TRBD2|15|TRBV4-1
CASSQEASGGGEQYF
TGCGCCAGCAGCCAAGAAGCAAGCGGCGGGGGCGAGCAGTACTTC
>TRBJ2-3|.|TRBD2|17|TRBV4-3
CASSQGREGGVADTQYF
TGCGCCAGCAGCCAAGGGCGGGAGGGGGGAGTGGCAGATACGCAGTATTTT
>TRBJ2-5|.|TRBD1|14|TRBV30
CAWSFPTGLETQYF
TGTGCCTGGAGTTTCCCGACAGGGCTGGAGACCCAGTACTTC
>TRBJ2-5|.|.|14|TRBV5-4
CASSPGLLQETQYF
TGTGCCAGCAGCCCCGGACTCCTACAAGAGACCCAGTACTTC
>TRBJ1-2|.|TRBD1|13|TRBV2
CASGQGGGYGYTF
TGTGCCAGTGGACAGGGCGGGGGTTATGGCTACACCTTC
>TRBJ1-6|.|TRBD1|16|TRBV7-2
CASSSYAGTVNSPLHF
TGTGCCAGCAGCTCTTACGCCGGGACAGTGAATTCACCCCTCCACTTT
>TRBJ1-6|few|TRBD1|15|TRBV5-1
CASSYGQGDNSPLHF
TGCGCCAGCAGCTACGGACAGGGGGATAATTCACCCCTCCACTTT
>TRBJ2-3|.|.|15|TRBV18
CASSPGLGGTDTQYF
TGTGCCAGCTCTCCTGGACTCGGTGGCACAGATACGCAGTATTTT
>TRBJ2-5|.|.|16|TRBV28
CASTQVGGVYQETQYF
TGTGCCAGCACCCAGGTGGGGGGAGTGTACCAAGAGACCCAGTACTTC
>TRBJ1-1|.|.|14|TRBV6-5
CASSYRPGNTEAFF
TGTGCCAGCAGTTACCGCCCCGGGAACACTGAAGCTTTCTTT
>TRBJ1-4|.|.|17|TRBV4-2
CASSQEVVGQHNEKLFF
TGTGCCAGCAGCCAAGAGGTGGTAGGACAGCATAATGAAAAACTGTTTTTT
>TRBJ2-3|.|TRBD1|12|TRBV29-1
CSVGTGTDTQYF
TGCAGCGTCGGGACAGGGACAGATACGCAGTATTTT
>TRBJ2-1|few|TRBD2|15|TRBV7-8
CASSLPGGSYNEQFF
TGTGCCAGCAGCTTACCGGGAGGGTCCTACAATGAGCAGTTCTTC
>TRBJ2-5|once|.|16|TRBV4-1
CASSHLQGQGQETQYF
TGCGCCAGCAGCCATCTACAGGGTCAGGGCCAAGAGACCCAGTACTTC